The rows below give T cell receptor beta chains drawn from one sample of a study of T cell responses to AZD1222 COVID-19 vaccine. Clones were read by immunoSEQ multiplex PCR, and TCRdb kept only the in-frame ones, dropping some. The sample lists 60,000 to 80,000 clones; about 87% were seen once. This material consisted of peripheral blood, taken on day 0 of AZD1222 vaccination. These receptors were taken from an adult in good health. Each CDR3 is given with its conserved first and last residue. The D gene is left open where the match is weak. Size values are once, few and many counts, or a class for expanded clones, and some rows have none.

CDR3 protein,CDR3 DNA,V gene,D gene,clone size,J gene
CAWSGSVQGAQPQHF,TGTGCCTGGAGTGGGTCGGTACAGGGGGCTCAGCCCCAGCATTTT,TRBV30,TRBD1,-,TRBJ1-5
CASSRGRSYEQYF,TGTGCCAGCAGTAGAGGGCGCTCCTACGAGCAGTACTTC,TRBV27,-,-,TRBJ2-7
CASSEDSLQPQHF,TGCGCCAGCAGTGAAGACAGCCTACAGCCCCAGCATTTT,TRBV10-1,-,once,TRBJ1-5
CASSRYGQNEKLFF,TGTGCCAGCTCACGGTATGGACAGAATGAAAAACTGTTTTTT,TRBV18,-,-,TRBJ1-4
CASSQDRGTEAFF,TGTGCCAGCTCACAGGACAGGGGAACTGAAGCTTTCTTT,TRBV18,TRBD1,-,TRBJ1-1
CSASWPQRTEAFF,TGCAGTGCTAGTTGGCCGCAGCGAACTGAAGCTTTCTTT,TRBV20-1,-,-,TRBJ1-1
CASSPGTVPANYGYTF,TGTGCCAGCAGCCCCGGGACAGTACCAGCTAACTATGGCTACACCTTC,TRBV7-8,TRBD1,-,TRBJ1-2
CASSVDRGSSGNTIYF,TGTGCCAGCAGCGTAGATAGGGGGTCCTCTGGAAACACCATATATTTT,TRBV9,-,-,TRBJ1-3
CASTDQRGALDTQYF,TGTGCCAGCACCGACCAGCGGGGGGCATTAGATACGCAGTATTTT,TRBV2,TRBD2,once,TRBJ2-3
CASSENTGRYGYTF,TGTGCCAGCAGTGAAAACACAGGGCGCTATGGCTACACCTTC,TRBV6-1,-,-,TRBJ1-2
CASSLVPGTGTNYGYTF,TGTGCCAGCAGCTTAGTCCCCGGGACAGGAACTAACTATGGCTACACCTTC,TRBV7-2,TRBD1,-,TRBJ1-2
CASSVAVGRYGYTF,TGTGCCAGCAGCGTAGCTGTAGGGAGGTATGGCTACACCTTC,TRBV9,-,-,TRBJ1-2
CASSSPTQMTSEAFF,TGTGCCAGCAGCTCACCTACCCAAATGACCTCTGAAGCTTTCTTT,TRBV5-4,-,few,TRBJ1-1
CASSPFGRQGAHGYTF,TGTGCCAGCAGCCCTTTTGGGAGACAGGGGGCGCACGGCTACACCTTC,TRBV7-2,TRBD1,-,TRBJ1-2
CASSVGEGGHQPQHF,TGTGCCAGCAGCGTAGGGGAGGGGGGGCATCAGCCCCAGCATTTT,TRBV9,-,once,TRBJ1-5
CSAGTVRGNEQFF,TGCAGCGCGGGGACCGTTAGGGGCAATGAGCAGTTCTTC,TRBV29-1,-,-,TRBJ2-1
CASSLDIQYGYTF,TGTGCCAGCAGCTTAGATATCCAGTATGGCTACACCTTC,TRBV11-2,-,-,TRBJ1-2
CASSPQRDMAEAFF,TGTGCCAGCTCACCACAACGGGATATGGCTGAAGCTTTCTTT,TRBV18,-,-,TRBJ1-1
CASSLGAELGAGELFF,TGCGCCAGCAGCTTGGGGGCAGAACTAGGGGCCGGGGAGCTGTTTTTT,TRBV5-1,-,-,TRBJ2-2
CASSQAVTQYF,TGCGCCAGCAGCCAAGCCGTTACGCAGTATTTT,TRBV4-1,-,-,TRBJ2-3
CASSVAGGQGASEQYF,TGTGCCAGCAGCGTAGCCGGGGGACAGGGGGCGAGTGAGCAGTACTTC,TRBV9,TRBD1,few,TRBJ2-7
CASSLLAAGEKLFF,TGTGCCAGCAGCTTGCTTGCTGCGGGAGAAAAACTGTTTTTT,TRBV5-5,-,-,TRBJ1-4
CAIRGQGRDEQFF,TGTGCCATCAGAGGACAGGGGAGGGATGAGCAGTTCTTC,TRBV10-3,TRBD1,once,TRBJ2-1
CASSERTGATNEKLFF,TGTGCCAGCAGCGAACGGACAGGGGCAACTAATGAAAAACTGTTTTTT,TRBV14,TRBD1,-,TRBJ1-4
CAWSAYRGHGYTF,TGTGCCTGGAGTGCATACAGGGGCCATGGCTACACCTTC,TRBV30,TRBD1,-,TRBJ1-2
CASSYSSGTYGYTF,TGTGCCAGCAGTTACTCCTCAGGCACTTATGGCTACACCTTC,TRBV6-5,-,-,TRBJ1-2
CASSRTAGGTEAFF,TGTGCCAGCAGCCGAACCGCGGGGGGGACTGAAGCTTTCTTT,TRBV3-1/TRBV3-2,-,-,TRBJ1-1
CASSLRAGGPVTGELFF,TGTGCCAGCAGCTTACGAGCGGGGGGGCCCGTCACCGGGGAGCTGTTTTTT,TRBV7-9,TRBD2,once,TRBJ2-2
CASSFARGYGYTF,TGTGCCAGCAGCTTCGCAAGGGGCTATGGCTACACCTTC,TRBV11-3,-,once,TRBJ1-2